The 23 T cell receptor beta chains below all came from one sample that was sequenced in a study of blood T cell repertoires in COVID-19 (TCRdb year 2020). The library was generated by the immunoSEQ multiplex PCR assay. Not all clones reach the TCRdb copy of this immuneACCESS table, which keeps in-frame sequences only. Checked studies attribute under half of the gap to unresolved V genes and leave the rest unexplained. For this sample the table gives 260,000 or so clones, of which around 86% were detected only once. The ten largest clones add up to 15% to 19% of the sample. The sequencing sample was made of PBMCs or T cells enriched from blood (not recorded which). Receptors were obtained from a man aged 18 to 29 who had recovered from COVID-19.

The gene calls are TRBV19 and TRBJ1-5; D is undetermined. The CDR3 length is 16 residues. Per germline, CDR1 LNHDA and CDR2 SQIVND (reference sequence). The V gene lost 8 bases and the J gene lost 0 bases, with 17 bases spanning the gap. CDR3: CASSRRESYSNQPQHF. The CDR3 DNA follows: TGTGCCAGTTCACGCCGGGAGAGTTATAGCAATCAGCCCCAGCATTTT.

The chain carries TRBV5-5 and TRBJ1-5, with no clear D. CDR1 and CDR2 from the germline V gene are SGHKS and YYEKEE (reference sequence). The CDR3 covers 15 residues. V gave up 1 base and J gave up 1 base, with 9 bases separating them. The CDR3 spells CASSLSQVSNQPQHF. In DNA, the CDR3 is TGTGCCAGCAGCTTGAGTCAGGTGAGCAATCAGCCCCAGCATTTT.

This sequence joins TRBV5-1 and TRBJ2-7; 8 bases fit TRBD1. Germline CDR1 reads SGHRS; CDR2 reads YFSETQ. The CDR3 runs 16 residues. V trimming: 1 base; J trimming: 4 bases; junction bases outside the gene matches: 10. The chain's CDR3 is CASSLIAQGALYEQYF. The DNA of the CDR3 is TGCGCCAGCAGCTTGATCGCGCAGGGGGCTTTGTACGAGCAGTACTTC.

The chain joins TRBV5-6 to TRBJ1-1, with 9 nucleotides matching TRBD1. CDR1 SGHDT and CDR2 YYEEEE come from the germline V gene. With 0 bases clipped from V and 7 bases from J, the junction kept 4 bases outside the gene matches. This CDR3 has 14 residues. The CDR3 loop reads CASSLDRGLNEAFF. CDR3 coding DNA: TGTGCCAGCAGCTTGGACAGGGGGCTGAATGAAGCTTTCTTT.

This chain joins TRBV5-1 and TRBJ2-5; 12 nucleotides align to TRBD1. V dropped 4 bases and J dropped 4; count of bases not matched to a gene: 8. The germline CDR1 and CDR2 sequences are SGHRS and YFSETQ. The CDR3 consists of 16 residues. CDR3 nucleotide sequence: TGCGCCAGCAGCCCGGGACAGGGGGCGATTGTAGAGACCCAGTACTTC. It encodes CASSPGQGAIVETQYF.

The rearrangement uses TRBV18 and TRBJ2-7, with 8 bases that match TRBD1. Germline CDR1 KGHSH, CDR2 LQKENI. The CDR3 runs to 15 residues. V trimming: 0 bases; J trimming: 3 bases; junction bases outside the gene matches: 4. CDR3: CASSPPDRGGYEQYF. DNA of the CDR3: TGTGCCAGCTCACCACCCGACAGGGGAGGCTACGAGCAGTACTTC.

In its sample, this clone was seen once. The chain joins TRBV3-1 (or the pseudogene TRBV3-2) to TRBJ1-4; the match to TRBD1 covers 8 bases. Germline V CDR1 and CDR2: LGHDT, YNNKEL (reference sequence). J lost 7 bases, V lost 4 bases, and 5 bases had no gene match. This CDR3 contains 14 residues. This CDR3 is CASSPRTGFEKLFF. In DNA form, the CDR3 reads TGTGCCAGCAGCCCGCGGACAGGGTTTGAAAAACTGTTTTTT.

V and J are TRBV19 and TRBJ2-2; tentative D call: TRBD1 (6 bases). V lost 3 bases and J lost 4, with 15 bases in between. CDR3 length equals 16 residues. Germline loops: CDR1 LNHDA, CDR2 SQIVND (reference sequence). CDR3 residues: CASSIGFLGGTGELFF. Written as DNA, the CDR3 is TGTGCCAGTAGTATTGGTTTTCTAGGGGGCACCGGGGAGCTGTTTTTT. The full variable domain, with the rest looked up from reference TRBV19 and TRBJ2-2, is DGGITQSPKYLFRKEGQNVTLSCEQNLNHDAMYWYRQDPGQGLRLIYYSQIVNDFQKGDIAEGYSVSREKKESFPLTVTSAQKNPTAFYLCASSIGFLGGTGELFFGEGSRLTVL.

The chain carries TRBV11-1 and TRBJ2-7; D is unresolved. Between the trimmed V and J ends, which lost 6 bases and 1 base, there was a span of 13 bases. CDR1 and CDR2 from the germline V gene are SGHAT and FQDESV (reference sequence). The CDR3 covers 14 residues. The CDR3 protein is CASSPTRESYEQYF. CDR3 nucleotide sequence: TGTGCCAGCAGTCCCACTCGAGAGTCCTACGAGCAGTACTTC.

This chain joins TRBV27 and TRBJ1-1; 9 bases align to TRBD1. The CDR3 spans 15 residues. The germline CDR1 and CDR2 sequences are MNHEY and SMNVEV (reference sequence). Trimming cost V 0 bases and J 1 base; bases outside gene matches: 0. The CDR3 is CASSLSTGGNTEAFF. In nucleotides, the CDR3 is TGTGCCAGCAGTTTATCGACAGGGGGGAACACTGAAGCTTTCTTT.

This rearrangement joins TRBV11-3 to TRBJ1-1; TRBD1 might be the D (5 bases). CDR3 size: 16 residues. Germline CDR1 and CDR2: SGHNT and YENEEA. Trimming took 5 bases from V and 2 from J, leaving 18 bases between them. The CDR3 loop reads CASSVKVWTPNTEAFF. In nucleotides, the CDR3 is TGTGCCAGCAGCGTAAAGGTGTGGACACCCAACACTGAAGCTTTCTTT. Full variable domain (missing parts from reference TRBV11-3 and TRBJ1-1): EAGVVQSPRYKIIEKKQPVAFWCNPISGHNTLYWYLQNLGQGPELLIRYENEEAVDDSQLPKDRFSAERLKGVDSTLKIQPAELGDSAVYLCASSVKVWTPNTEAFFGQGTRLTVV.

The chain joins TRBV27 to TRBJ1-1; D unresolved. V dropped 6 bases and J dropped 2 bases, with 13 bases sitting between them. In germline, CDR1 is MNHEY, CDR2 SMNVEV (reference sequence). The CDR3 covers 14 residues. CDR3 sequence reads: CASRKGGGNTEAFF. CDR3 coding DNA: TGTGCCAGCAGGAAAGGAGGTGGAAACACTGAAGCTTTCTTT.

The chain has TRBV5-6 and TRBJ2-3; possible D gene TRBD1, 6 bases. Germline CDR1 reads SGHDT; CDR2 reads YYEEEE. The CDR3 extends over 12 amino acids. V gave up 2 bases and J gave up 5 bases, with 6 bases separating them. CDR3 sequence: CASSLQGDTQYF. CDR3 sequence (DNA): TGTGCCAGCAGCTTACAGGGAGATACGCAGTATTTT.

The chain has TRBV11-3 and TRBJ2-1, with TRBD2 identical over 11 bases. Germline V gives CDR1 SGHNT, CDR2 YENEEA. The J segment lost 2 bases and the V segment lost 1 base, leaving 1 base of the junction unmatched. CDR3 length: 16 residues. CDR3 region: CASSLGSGRAYNEQFF. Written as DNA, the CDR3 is TGTGCCAGCAGCTTAGGTAGCGGGAGGGCCTACAATGAGCAGTTCTTC.

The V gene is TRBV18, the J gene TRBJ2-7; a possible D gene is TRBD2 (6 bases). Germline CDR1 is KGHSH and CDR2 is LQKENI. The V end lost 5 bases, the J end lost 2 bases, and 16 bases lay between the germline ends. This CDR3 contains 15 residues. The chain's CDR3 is CASSRTVGGPYEQYF. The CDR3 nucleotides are TGTGCCAGCTCAAGGACTGTGGGGGGACCCTACGAGCAGTACTTC.

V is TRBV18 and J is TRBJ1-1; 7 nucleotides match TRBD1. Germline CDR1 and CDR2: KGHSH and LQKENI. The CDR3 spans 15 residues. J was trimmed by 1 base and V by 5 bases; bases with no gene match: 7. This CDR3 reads CASSTGDPRNTEAFF. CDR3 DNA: TGTGCCAGCTCAACAGGGGACCCGAGGAACACTGAAGCTTTCTTT. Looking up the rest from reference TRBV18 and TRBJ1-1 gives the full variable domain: NAGVMQNPRHLVRRRGQEARLRCSPMKGHSHVYWYRQLPEEGLKFMVYLQKENIIDESGMPKERFSAEFPKEGPSILRIQQVVRGDSAAYFCASSTGDPRNTEAFFGQGTRLTVV.

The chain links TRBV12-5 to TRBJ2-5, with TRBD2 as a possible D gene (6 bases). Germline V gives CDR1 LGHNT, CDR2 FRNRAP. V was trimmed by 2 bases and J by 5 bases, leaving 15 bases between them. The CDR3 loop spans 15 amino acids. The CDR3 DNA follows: TGTGCTAGTGGTTTGTCTAGGAGAGGAGGGGAGACCCAGTACTTC. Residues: CASGLSRRGGETQYF.

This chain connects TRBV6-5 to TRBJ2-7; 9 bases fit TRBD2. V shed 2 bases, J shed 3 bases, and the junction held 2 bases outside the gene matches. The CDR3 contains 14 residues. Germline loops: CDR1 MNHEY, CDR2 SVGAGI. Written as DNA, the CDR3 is TGTGCCAGCAGTTACGAGCGGGAGGACTACGAGCAGTACTTC. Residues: CASSYEREDYEQYF.

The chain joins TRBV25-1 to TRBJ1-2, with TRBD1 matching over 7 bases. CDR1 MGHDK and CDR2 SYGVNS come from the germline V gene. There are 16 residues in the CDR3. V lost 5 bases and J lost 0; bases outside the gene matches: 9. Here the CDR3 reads CASSPPGGPSNYGYTF. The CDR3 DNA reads TGTGCCAGCAGTCCGCCAGGGGGACCGTCTAACTATGGCTACACCTTC.

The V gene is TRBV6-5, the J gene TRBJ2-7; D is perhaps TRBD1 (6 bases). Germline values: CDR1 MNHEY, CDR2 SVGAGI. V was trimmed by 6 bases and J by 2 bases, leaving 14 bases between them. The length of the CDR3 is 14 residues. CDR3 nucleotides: TGTGCCAGCAGCCGCTATACAGGGCCCTACGAGCAGTACTTC. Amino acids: CASSRYTGPYEQYF.

CDR3: CASSSGQGTENIQYF. The CDR3 bases are TGTGCCAGCAGCTCAGGCCAAGGAACGGAAAACATTCAGTACTTC. V usage is TRBV5-8 and J usage is TRBJ2-4; D not resolved. Germline CDR1 and CDR2: SGHTS and YDEGEE. Trimming cost V 3 bases and J 5 bases, with 15 bases left between them. The CDR3 is 15 residues long.

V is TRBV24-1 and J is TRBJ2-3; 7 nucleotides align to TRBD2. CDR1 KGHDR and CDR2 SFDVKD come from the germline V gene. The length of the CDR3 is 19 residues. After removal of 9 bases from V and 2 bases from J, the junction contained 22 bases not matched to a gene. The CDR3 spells CATSSRDYSSDSLTDTQYF. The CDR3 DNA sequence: TGTGCCACCTCGAGCCGGGACTACTCTAGCGACTCACTCACAGATACGCAGTATTTT.

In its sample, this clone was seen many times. CDR3 DNA sequence: TGTGCCAGCAGTTTGGAGTATTTGTCCGGGACAGAGGGGAATGAGCAGTTCTTC. Translation gives CASSLEYLSGTEGNEQFF. The V call is TRBV28, the J call TRBJ2-1; TRBD1 aligns across 7 bases. Trimming removed 3 bases from V and 7 bases from J; junction bases left unmatched: 18. CDR3 length equals 18 residues. Germline loops: CDR1 MDHEN, CDR2 SYDVKM.